This T cell receptor beta chain derives from a study of cytomegalovirus exposure and HLA in healthy donors. The CDR3 has 11 amino acids. The V and J ends lost 5 bases and 3 bases respectively, with 5 bases between them. CDR1 and CDR2 (germline): SEHNR, FQNEAQ (reference sequence). The PCR used 60 Vbeta and 13 Jbeta primers. Clones were read by immunoSEQ multiplex PCR, and TCRdb kept only the in-frame ones, dropping some. The sample holds around 99,000 clones, 76% seen once. The receptor's source is a woman aged 50 to 60 in good health and CMV-seropositive. The material sequenced was PBMCs. The rearrangement joins TRBV7-9 to TRBJ2-7; D uncertain. CDR3 nucleotide sequence: TGTGCCAGCAGCGAGGTCTACGAGCAGTACTTC. Amino acid sequence: CASSEVYEQYF.